A selection of T cell receptor beta chains follows, all from one sample in a study of immune characterization of retroperitoneal liposarcoma. TCRdb reprocessed the PCR reads with MiXCR, giving one entry per CDR3 protein. The sample lists some 10,000 distinct CDR3 sequences, around a quarter seen once, with about 8% in the top ten. Material: tumor tissue. Every receptor here comes from a female donor with retroperitoneal liposarcoma. The CDR3 runs from the conserved cysteine through the conserved F or W. Fields, in order: CDR3 DNA, CDR3 protein, D gene, V gene, clone size, J gene. D genes are given only for firm matches. Not all rows give a size; the values are once, few, many and, for expanded clones, a class.

TGTGCCAGCAGCCCAATCGACAGGGCGTGGGGTGGCTACACCTTC	CASSPIDRAWGGYTF	TRBD1	TRBV7-6	few	TRBJ1-2
TGTGCCAGCAGTTACCCCGAGGGTCCCCTCCACTTT	CASSYPEGPLHF	.	TRBV6-6	few	TRBJ1-6
TGTGCCAGCAGAATTAGTAACACTGAAGCTTTCTTT	CASRISNTEAFF	.	TRBV6-1	.	TRBJ1-1
TGTGCCAGCAGTGAAAACACTCATCCCGGGGAGCTGTTTTTT	CASSENTHPGELFF	.	TRBV6-1	.	TRBJ2-2
TGTGCCAGCAGCTTAGGTGGTAGCGGGTCTCAAGAGACCCAGTACTTC	CASSLGGSGSQETQYF	TRBD2	TRBV7-2	large	TRBJ2-5
TGTGCCAGCAGTTCAGAGGGACAGGGGGCTTGGAATAATTCACCCCTCCACTTT	CASSSEGQGAWNNSPLHF	TRBD1	TRBV12-3/TRBV12-4	.	TRBJ1-6
TGTGCCAGCAGCTTAGGTCCGACTCGATACGAGCAGTACTTC	CASSLGPTRYEQYF	.	TRBV7-6	few	TRBJ2-7
TGCGCCAGCAGTGACAGGTCCTACAATGAGCAGTACTTC	CASSDRSYNEQYF	.	TRBV10-1	.	TRBJ2-4
TGTGCCAGCAGCTCGCACCTGGCGGAGCAGTACTTC	CASSSHLAEQYF	.	TRBV7-9	.	TRBJ2-4
TGTGCCAGCAGCCCTAGCGGGGGATACAATGAGCAGTTCTTC	CASSPSGGYNEQFF	TRBD2	TRBV12-3/TRBV12-4	medium-sized	TRBJ2-1